The 31 T cell receptor beta chains in this list originate from one sample, sequenced in a study of T cells in narcolepsy. Some clones are missing from TCRdb's copy, which holds only in-frame ones; the method was immunoSEQ multiplex PCR. The profile shows around 25,000 clones, about four fifths of them singletons. The sequenced material came from memory (CD45RA-) CD4+ T cells from blood. Source of these receptors: a human donor in good health.

This clone was detected once. The chain employs TRBV9 and TRBJ2-5; D possibly corresponds to TRBD2 (5 bases). Trimming pared 0 bases from V and 1 base from J, leaving 10 bases between. CDR3 length: 15 amino acids. Germline values: CDR1 SGDLS, CDR2 YYNGEE. The CDR3 bases are TGTGCCAGCAGCGTAGGCGGGCACCTCCAAGAGACCCAGTACTTC. It encodes CASSVGGHLQETQYF.

CDR3 bases: TGTGCCAGCAGCCCTCGGGGGGGAGGGAACACTGAAGCTTTCTTT. It is translated as CASSPRGGGNTEAFF. The gene calls are TRBV7-8 and TRBJ1-1; maybe TRBD1 (5 bases). Germline V gene sequence: CDR1 SGHVS, CDR2 FQNEAQ. Trimming took 5 bases from V and 1 from J, leaving 14 bases between them. The CDR3 runs to 15 residues.

The chain combines TRBV7-8 with TRBJ1-5, with D tentatively TRBD1 (6 bases). CDR1 SGHVS and CDR2 FQNEAQ come from the germline V gene. The length of the CDR3 is 16 residues. Trimming left V 1 base short and J 6 bases short, with 16 bases between. CDR3: CASSLGTGRGGQPQHF. DNA for the CDR3: TGTGCCAGCAGCTTAGGTACAGGGCGGGGTGGTCAGCCCCAGCATTTT.

This clone was recorded only once. J is TRBJ2-1 and V is TRBV5-1; unclear D gene. CDR1 and CDR2 (germline): SGHRS, YFSETQ. The CDR3 contains 13 residues. The V and J ends lost 4 bases and 7 bases respectively, with 12 bases between them. The CDR3 DNA is TGCGCCAGCAGCCCCGCCCCGGATAATGAGCAGTTCTTC. Translation gives CASSPAPDNEQFF.

In its sample, this clone was seen a few times. The V gene is TRBV19, the J gene TRBJ1-3; perhaps TRBD1 as D (6 bases). Deletions cut 5 bases from V and 0 bases from J, with 11 bases between. CDR1 is LNHDA, CDR2 SQIVND, per germline (reference sequence). The CDR3 totals 15 residues. The CDR3: CASSLQGLSGNTIYF. Written as DNA, the CDR3 is TGTGCCAGTAGTCTACAGGGACTCTCTGGAAACACCATATATTTT. The variable domain in full, with the rest retrieved from reference TRBV19 and TRBJ1-3, is DGGITQSPKYLFRKEGQNVTLSCEQNLNHDAMYWYRQDPGQGLRLIYYSQIVNDFQKGDIAEGYSVSREKKESFPLTVTSAQKNPTAFYLCASSLQGLSGNTIYFGEGSWLTVV.

The V gene is TRBV6-1, the J gene TRBJ2-3, with D unclear. Germline V gene sequence: CDR1 MNHNS, CDR2 SASEGT. The CDR3 loop spans 14 amino acids. Trimming took off 5 bases at V and 1 base at J, with 10 bases between the two ends. The CDR3 coding sequence is TGTGCCAGCAGTTTTAATCGCGGCACAGATACGCAGTATTTT. This codes for CASSFNRGTDTQYF.

This chain uses TRBV5-4 with TRBJ2-1; D not resolved. V was pared by 0 bases and J by 8 bases, with 12 bases between. Germline V gene sequence: CDR1 SGHNT, CDR2 YYREEE (reference sequence). This CDR3 is built from 14 residues. The CDR3 DNA reads as TGTGCCAGCAGCTTGGAACCCGAAGACGATGAGCAGTTCTTC. Its protein product is CASSLEPEDDEQFF.

This chain connects TRBV27 to TRBJ2-5, with D perhaps matching TRBD1 or TRBD2 (5 bases each). Matching the DNA end better, TRBJ2-7 makes the J call doubtful. There are 14 residues in the CDR3. CDR1 and CDR2 (germline): MNHEY, SMNVEV (reference sequence). CDR3 loop: CASSFQGPSYEQYF. CDR3 sequence (DNA): TGTGCCAGCAGTTTTCAGGGACCGTCCTACGAGCAGTACTTC.

The rearrangement links TRBV5-1 to TRBJ2-2, with 13 bases that match TRBD2. The V gene end was trimmed by 7 bases and the J gene end by 6 bases; junction bases not matched to a gene: 6. Germline V CDR1 and CDR2: SGHRS, YFSETQ. The CDR3 runs to 15 residues. CDR3 DNA sequence: TGCGCCAGCCACTGGACTAGCGGGAGCTCCGGGGAGCTGTTTTTT. Amino acid sequence: CASHWTSGSSGELFF.

The V call is TRBV4-1, the J call TRBJ1-1; D remains unclear. The V end lost 1 base, the J end lost 3 bases, and 6 bases lay between the germline ends. The CDR3 runs to 13 residues. Germline values: CDR1 MGHRA, CDR2 YSYEKL. CDR3 residues: CASSQVRYTEAFF. As DNA, the CDR3 is TGCGCCAGCAGCCAAGTCAGGTACACTGAAGCTTTCTTT.

V and J are TRBV5-6 and TRBJ1-2; D is ambiguous. The CDR3 covers 14 residues. The V and J ends lost 0 bases and 2 bases respectively, with 8 bases between them. Germline V gene sequence: CDR1 SGHDT, CDR2 YYEEEE. CDR3 coding DNA: TGTGCCAGCAGCTTGGAGAGAGGGAACTATGGCTACACCTTC. Translation gives CASSLERGNYGYTF.

V is TRBV2 and J is TRBJ1-2; D gene ambiguous. V lost 4 bases and J lost 6, with 9 bases in between. Germline-derived CDR1 and CDR2 are SNHLY and FYNNEI. This CDR3 is built from 12 residues. CDR3 DNA: TGTGCCAGCAGTGGACCCTTTGATGGCTACACCTTC. Residues: CASSGPFDGYTF.

There are a few counts of this clone. The rearrangement links TRBV16 to TRBJ1-6; 7 nucleotides align to TRBD1. Trimming took 0 bases from V and 9 from J; bases not matched to a gene: 2. The CDR3 consists of 14 residues. Germline V gene lookup returns CDR1 KGHSY and CDR2 FQNENV. The CDR3 sequence is CASSQSRGPSPLHF. The CDR3 nucleotides read TGTGCCAGCAGCCAATCAAGGGGGCCTTCACCCCTCCACTTT.

This clone was recorded a few times. This chain uses TRBV6-1 with TRBJ2-1, with TRBD1 matching over 11 bases. The CDR3 is made up of 15 amino acids. V shed 5 bases, J shed 7 bases, and the junction held 7 bases outside the gene matches. The germline V gene has CDR1 MNHNS and CDR2 SASEGT. The CDR3 nucleotides read TGTGCCAGCAGTTTCCCTCGGGACAGGGGGAATGAGCAGTTCTTC. Translated: CASSFPRDRGNEQFF.

A word on this clone: The sample holds other DNA sequences that translate to the same CDR3. This chain links TRBV30 with TRBJ1-4; D call uncertain. Germline V gives CDR1 GTSNPN, CDR2 SVGIG (reference sequence). V shed 1 base and J shed 3 bases, with 18 bases lying between them. The CDR3 runs to 17 residues. The CDR3 protein is CAWSEAIRGSANEKLFF. The DNA for the CDR3 is TGTGCCTGGAGTGAGGCTATACGGGGTTCGGCTAATGAAAAACTGTTTTTT.

This rearrangement joins TRBV5-1 to TRBJ2-3; D is perhaps TRBD2 (6 bases). CDR3 length: 18 amino acids. Germline V gives CDR1 SGHRS, CDR2 YFSETQ. V was trimmed by 4 bases and J by 6 bases, leaving 27 bases between them. CDR3 DNA: TGCGCCAGCAGCCAAGCGACGAGGGGAAGCGGGCGTCGGGATACGCAGTATTTT. The encoded protein is CASSQATRGSGRRDTQYF.

The rearrangement uses TRBV7-3 and TRBJ2-1; D tentatively reads TRBD1 or TRBD2 (6 bases each). The germline V and J ends were trimmed by 1 base and 9 bases, with 13 bases remaining between them. This CDR3 has 14 amino acids. Per germline, CDR1 SGHTA and CDR2 FQGTGA. The CDR3 DNA reads as TGTGCCAGCAGCTTAAGTTCGGGGGCAGGTGAGCAGTTCTTC. Amino acids: CASSLSSGAGEQFF.

The gene calls are TRBV29-1 and TRBJ2-7; 10 positions match TRBD1. The CDR3 totals 14 residues. Germline lookup yields CDR1 SQVTM and CDR2 ANQGSEA. Germline trimming cut 4 bases from V and 0 bases from J; bases unmatched to any gene: 3. CDR3 sequence (DNA): TGCAGCGTTGGGGGACAGGGGAGCTCCTACGAGCAGTACTTC. Translated, it gives CSVGGQGSSYEQYF.

The chain uses TRBV7-2 and TRBJ1-5; 8 nucleotides agree with TRBD1. V lost 5 bases to trimming and J lost 5 bases; unmatched junction nucleotides: 8. The germline V gene has CDR1 SGHTA and CDR2 FQGNSA. This CDR3 is 15 amino acids long. The CDR3: CASSTDRGGDQPQHF. DNA of the CDR3: TGTGCCAGCAGCACCGACAGGGGAGGCGATCAGCCCCAGCATTTT.

The CDR3 reads CASSPRGGEGTEAFF. In nucleotides, the CDR3 is TGTGCCAGCAGCCCTAGAGGGGGGGAGGGCACTGAAGCTTTCTTT. The chain joins TRBV9 to TRBJ1-1; maybe TRBD1 (6 bases). Germline V lookup: CDR1 SGDLS, CDR2 YYNGEE. V was cut by 4 bases and J by 4 bases, with 17 bases left in between. CDR3 length equals 15 residues.

The table lists this clone with a few counts. V usage is TRBV2 and J usage is TRBJ1-2, with 7 bases matching TRBD1. After removal of 7 bases from V and 3 bases from J, the junction contained 5 bases not matched to a gene. Germline-derived CDR1 and CDR2 are SNHLY and FYNNEI. CDR3 length: 13 amino acids. CDR3 DNA sequence: TGTGCCAGCACCCTCAGGGGGGACTATGGCTACACCTTC. Protein sequence: CASTLRGDYGYTF. Together with reference TRBV2 and TRBJ1-2, the CDR3 gives the full variable domain: EPEVTQTPSHQVTQMGQEVILRCVPISNHLYFYWYRQILGQKVEFLVSFYNNEISEKSEIFDDQFSVERPDGSNFTLKIRSTKLEDSAMYFCASTLRGDYGYTFGSGTRLTVV.

The chain is built from TRBV27 and TRBJ1-5, with D perhaps TRBD1 (6 bases). This CDR3 region has 13 residues. Trimming shortened V by 5 bases and J by 6 bases, and 11 bases separated the two germline ends. Germline loops: CDR1 MNHEY, CDR2 SMNVEV (reference sequence). The CDR3 DNA is TGTGCCAGCAGTAGGGGGGGCTTTCAGCCCCAGCATTTT. Its protein is CASSRGGFQPQHF.

V gene TRBV7-3 combines with J gene TRBJ2-7; 7 nucleotides match TRBD2. Germline CDR1 reads SGHTA; CDR2 reads FQGTGA. The CDR3 is 14 amino acids. J gave up 3 bases and V 2 bases, and 4 bases lay outside the gene matches. This CDR3 is CASSLQAGYYEQYF. The CDR3 DNA reads as TGTGCCAGCAGCTTACAAGCGGGGTACTACGAGCAGTACTTC.

The sample holds a few counts of this clone. CDR3 protein: CASSELLAASYEQYF. The CDR3 DNA reads TGTGCCAGCAGTGAATTGCTAGCGGCCTCCTACGAGCAGTACTTC. The rearrangement joins TRBV6-1 to TRBJ2-7; 7 bases agree with TRBD2. Germline V CDR1 and CDR2: MNHNS, SASEGT. Unmatched junction bases numbered 4, after V lost 2 bases and J lost 0 bases. This CDR3 region has 15 residues.

The chain recombines TRBV5-1 with TRBJ2-2; a weak D match, TRBD1 (5 bases). This CDR3 comprises 14 residues. Germline CDR1 SGHRS, CDR2 YFSETQ. V lost 4 bases and J lost 7, with 14 bases in between. CDR3 nucleotides: TGCGCCAGCAGCCCCGGCAGGGCTAGCGGGGAGCTGTTTTTT. Amino acids: CASSPGRASGELFF.

The DNA of the CDR3 is TGTGCCAGCAGCTTAGGGTTTTCCTCACGCTCCGATACGCAGTATTTT. Protein product: CASSLGFSSRSDTQYF. The chain combines TRBV7-3 with TRBJ2-3; D is ambiguous. Germline values: CDR1 SGHTA, CDR2 FQGTGA. The CDR3 totals 16 residues. V was pared by 2 bases and J by 6 bases, with 18 bases between. The entire variable domain, with the rest obtained from reference TRBV7-3 and TRBJ2-3, is as follows: GAGVSQTPSNKVTEKGKYVELRCDPISGHTALYWYRQSLGQGPEFLIYFQGTGAADDSGLPNDRFFAVRPEGSVSTLKIQRTERGDSAVYLCASSLGFSSRSDTQYFGPGTRLTVL.

This chain connects TRBV7-8 to TRBJ2-7; TRBD2 matches 12 bases. With 5 bases clipped from V and 4 bases from J, the junction kept 9 bases outside the gene matches. The CDR3 contains 16 residues. In germline, CDR1 is SGHVS, CDR2 FQNEAQ. The CDR3 reads CASSAFGLAGKYEQYF. In nucleotides, the CDR3 is TGTGCCAGCAGCGCATTCGGACTAGCGGGGAAGTACGAGCAGTACTTC.

The genes are TRBV27 and TRBJ2-1, with 10 bases matching TRBD2. The ends lost 6 bases at V and 4 bases at J; junction bases unmatched: 6. This CDR3 contains 15 residues. Germline-derived CDR1 and CDR2 are MNHEY and SMNVEV (reference sequence). The CDR3 spells CASRLTSGPYNEQFF. Here the CDR3 DNA reads TGTGCCAGCAGGTTGACTAGCGGGCCTTACAATGAGCAGTTCTTC.

The chain employs TRBV7-2 and TRBJ1-4; tentative D call: TRBD1 (5 bases). This CDR3 is built from 13 residues. From germline, CDR1 is SGHTA and CDR2 FQGNSA. V lost 1 base to trimming and J lost 6 bases, with 6 bases between them. The CDR3 nucleotides read TGTGCCAGCAGCTTAGGCAGGGATGAAAAACTGTTTTTT. Residues: CASSLGRDEKLFF.

V gene TRBV5-1 combines with J gene TRBJ2-5; unclear D gene. This CDR3 region has 14 residues. Trimming cost V 0 bases and J 5 bases, with 11 bases left between them. In germline, CDR1 is SGHRS, CDR2 YFSETQ. The CDR3 loop reads CASSLGQAHETQYF. The CDR3 DNA reads TGCGCCAGCAGCTTGGGGCAGGCCCACGAGACCCAGTACTTC.

The V and J genes are TRBV5-1 and TRBJ2-3; D remains unclear. This CDR3 has 15 amino acids. Germline V gives CDR1 SGHRS, CDR2 YFSETQ. The ends were cut back, 2 bases at V and 0 bases at J, with 10 bases in the middle. For the CDR3, the DNA is TGCGCCAGCAGCTTATCCGGAGCTAGCACAGATACGCAGTATTTT. This translates into CASSLSGASTDTQYF.